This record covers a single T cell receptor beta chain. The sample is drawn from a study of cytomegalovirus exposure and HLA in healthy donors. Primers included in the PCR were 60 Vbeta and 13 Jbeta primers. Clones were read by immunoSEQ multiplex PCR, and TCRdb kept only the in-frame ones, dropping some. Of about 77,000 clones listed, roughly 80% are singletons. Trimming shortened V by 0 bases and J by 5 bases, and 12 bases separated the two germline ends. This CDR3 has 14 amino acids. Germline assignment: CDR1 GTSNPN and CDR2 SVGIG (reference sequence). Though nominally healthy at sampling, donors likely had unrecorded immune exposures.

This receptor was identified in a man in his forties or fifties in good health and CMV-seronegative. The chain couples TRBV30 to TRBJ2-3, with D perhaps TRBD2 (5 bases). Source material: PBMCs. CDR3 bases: TGTGCCTGGAGTGTAGGATCCGGAGGAGATACGCAGTATTTT. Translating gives CAWSVGSGGDTQYF.